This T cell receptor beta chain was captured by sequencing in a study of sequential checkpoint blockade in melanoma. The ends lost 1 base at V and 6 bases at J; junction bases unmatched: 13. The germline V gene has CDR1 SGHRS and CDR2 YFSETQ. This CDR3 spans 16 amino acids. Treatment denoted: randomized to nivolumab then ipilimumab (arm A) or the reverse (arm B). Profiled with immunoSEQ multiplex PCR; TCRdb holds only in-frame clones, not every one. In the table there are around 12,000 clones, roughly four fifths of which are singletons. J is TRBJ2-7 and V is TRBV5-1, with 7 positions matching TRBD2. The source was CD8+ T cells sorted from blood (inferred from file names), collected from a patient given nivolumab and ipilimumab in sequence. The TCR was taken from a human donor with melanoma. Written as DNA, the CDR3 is TGCGCCAGCAGCTTGCCCCTCCGGGACTACCCCTTCGAGCAGTACTTC. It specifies CASSLPLRDYPFEQYF.